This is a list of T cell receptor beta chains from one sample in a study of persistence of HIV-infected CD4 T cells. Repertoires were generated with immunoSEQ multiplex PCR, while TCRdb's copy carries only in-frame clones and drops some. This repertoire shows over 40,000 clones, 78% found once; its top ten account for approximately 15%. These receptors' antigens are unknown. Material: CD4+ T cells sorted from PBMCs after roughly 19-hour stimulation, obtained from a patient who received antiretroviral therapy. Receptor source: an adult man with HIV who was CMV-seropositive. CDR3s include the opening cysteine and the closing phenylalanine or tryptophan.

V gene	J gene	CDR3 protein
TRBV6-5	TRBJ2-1	CASSYGGPSSYNEQFF
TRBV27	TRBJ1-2	CASSPPDFNYGYTF
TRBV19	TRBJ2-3	CASSIDLYTDTQYF
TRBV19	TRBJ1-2	CASNHGDSRRHGYTF
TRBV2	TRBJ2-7	CASSVPSYSYEQYF
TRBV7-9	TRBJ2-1	CVWREGHNEQFF
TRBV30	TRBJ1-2	CAWRKGYGYTF
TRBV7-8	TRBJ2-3	CASSLAGTSGGTDTQYF
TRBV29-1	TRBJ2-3	CSWAYGGTQYF
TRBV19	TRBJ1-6	CASSINGPDHSPLHF
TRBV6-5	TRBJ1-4	CASRPNFATNEKLFF
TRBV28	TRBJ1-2	CASSLIARDGRYGYTF
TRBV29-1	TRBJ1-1	CSVGIQANTEAFF
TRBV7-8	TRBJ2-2	CASRLAAAELFF
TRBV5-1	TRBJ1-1	CASSFFRGSNTEAFF
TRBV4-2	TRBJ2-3	CASSQARSGGAGDTQYF
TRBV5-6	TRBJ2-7	CASSFRQSFSYEQYF
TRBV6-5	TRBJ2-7	CASRSTGRSHEQYF
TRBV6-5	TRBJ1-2	CASLGGGSYGYTF
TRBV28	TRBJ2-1	CASSLSKRMDNEQFF
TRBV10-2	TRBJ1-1	CASGRAGSFGTEAFF
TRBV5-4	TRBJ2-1	CASSIEPGPAGEQFF
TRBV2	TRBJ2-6	CASNGWAGGYSGANVLTF
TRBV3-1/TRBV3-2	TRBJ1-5	CASSQGLREQPQHF
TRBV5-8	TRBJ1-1	CASSAPGQGLFGSEAFF
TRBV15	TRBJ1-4	CATSGQGQGYSF
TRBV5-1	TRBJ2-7	CASSSLKGTDEQYF
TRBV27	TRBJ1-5	CASRLTGNGGNQPQHF
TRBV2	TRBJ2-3	CASSVADTQYF
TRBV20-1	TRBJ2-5	CSASGAKETQYF
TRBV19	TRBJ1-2	CASSSSGGSANYGYTF
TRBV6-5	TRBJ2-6	CAVQGQQTGANVLTF
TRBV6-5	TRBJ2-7	CASQSEGATYEQYF
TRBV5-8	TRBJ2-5	CASSPGQGTEETQYF
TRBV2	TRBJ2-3	CARTPLPGEADTQYF
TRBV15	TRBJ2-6	CATSRDLGQGGSGANVLTF
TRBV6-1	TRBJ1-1	CASSEAGTASGAFF
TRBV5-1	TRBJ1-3	CASSRGDSGNTIYF
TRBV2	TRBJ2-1	CASSTDRGAYNEQFF
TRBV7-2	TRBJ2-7	CASSSSRSGGRYEQYF